Shown below are 19 T cell receptor beta chains from a single sample sequenced in a study of shared clonotypes between healthy human individuals. Assay used: immunoSEQ multiplex PCR; TCRdb lists only in-frame clones, some missing. This table holds around 2,000,000 clones, roughly 95% found once. Sequencing input: naive CD4+ T cells sorted from blood. Subset: CD45RA+ positively selected. The receptors were sampled from a man between 18 and 35 years old in good health.

The chain employs TRBV7-9 and TRBJ2-2, with D unclear. Germline V CDR1 and CDR2: SEHNR, FQNEAQ (reference sequence). Trimming stripped 5 bases from V and 0 bases from J, with 10 bases between. CDR3 size: 15 residues. The CDR3 DNA sequence: TGTGCCAGCAGCCTAGACGGGTCGAACACCGGGGAGCTGTTTTTT. This codes for CASSLDGSNTGELFF.

The chain links TRBV9 to TRBJ2-1, with 11 bases that match TRBD2. The trim removed 0 bases at V and 8 bases at J, leaving 10 bases unmatched. The CDR3 totals 17 residues. From germline, CDR1 is SGDLS and CDR2 YYNGEE. The CDR3 reads CASSVGLSGGANYEQFF. CDR3 DNA: TGTGCCAGCAGCGTAGGCCTTAGCGGGGGGGCTAATTATGAGCAGTTCTTC. Full variable domain (outside the CDR3, taken from reference TRBV9 and TRBJ2-1): DSGVTQTPKHLITATGQRVTLRCSPRSGDLSVYWYQQSLDQGLQFLIQYYNGEERAKGNILERFSAQQFPDLHSELNLSSLELGDSALYFCASSVGLSGGANYEQFFGPGTRLTVL.

This rearrangement joins TRBV6-4 to TRBJ1-1; no firm D call. The CDR3 has 12 amino acids. Germline lookup yields CDR1 MRHNA and CDR2 SNTAGT. Trimming took off 0 bases at V and 11 bases at J, with 10 bases between the two ends. CDR3 amino acids: CASSDSSGNAFF. CDR3 in DNA: TGTGCCAGCAGTGACTCGAGCGGGAACGCTTTCTTT.

This clone turned up a few times. This chain connects TRBV28 to TRBJ2-5, with D tentatively TRBD1 or TRBD2 (6 bases each). The J call is in doubt because the DNA end fits TRBJ2-7 better. This CDR3 region has 13 residues. CDR1 and CDR2 (germline): MDHEN, SYDVKM. The CDR3 DNA reads TGTGCCAGCAGGCGCGGGACACCCTACGAGCAGTACTTC. It codes for CASRRGTPYEQYF.

This rearrangement joins TRBV29-1 to TRBJ2-1, with 9 bases identical to TRBD1. CDR1 is SQVTM and CDR2 is ANQGSEA in the germline V gene. This CDR3 is 15 amino acids long. The V and J ends lost 6 bases and 3 bases, in that order; junction bases with no gene match: 9. The CDR3 coding sequence is TGCAGCGTAGAGGGACAGGGATTAAACTACAATGAGCAGTTCTTC. Residues: CSVEGQGLNYNEQFF.

The J gene is TRBJ1-2, the V gene TRBV19, with a weak D call TRBD1 (6 bases). From germline, CDR1 is LNHDA and CDR2 SQIVND (reference sequence). The CDR3 has 13 amino acids. The V end lost 7 bases, the J end lost 3 bases, and 12 bases lay between the germline ends. The DNA of the CDR3 is TGTGCCAGTACGAAGGGGGGGCACTATGGCTACACCTTC. Its translation is CASTKGGHYGYTF.

The rearrangement joins TRBV5-6 to TRBJ1-5; D unclear. V lost 4 bases and J 2 bases, leaving 13 bases between the germline ends. The CDR3 is made up of 15 amino acids. Germline CDR1 SGHDT, CDR2 YYEEEE. CDR3 region: CASSHGLQGNQPQHF. Here the CDR3 DNA reads TGTGCCAGCAGCCATGGGTTGCAGGGCAATCAGCCCCAGCATTTT. The whole variable domain, filled in from reference TRBV5-6 and TRBJ1-5, reads DAGVTQSPTHLIKTRGQQVTLRCSPKSGHDTVSWYQQALGQGPQFIFQYYEEEERQRGNFPDRFSGHQFPNYSSELNVNALLLGDSALYLCASSHGLQGNQPQHFGDGTRLSIL.

The J gene is TRBJ2-6, the V gene TRBV18; 8 bases map to TRBD1. The CDR3 loop spans 15 amino acids. V gave up 3 bases and J gave up 3 bases; unmatched junction bases: 1. From germline, CDR1 is KGHSH and CDR2 LQKENI. CDR3 loop: CASSPGTGGANVLTF. In DNA form, the CDR3 reads TGTGCCAGCTCACCTGGGACAGGTGGGGCCAACGTCCTGACTTTC.

The V call is TRBV11-3, the J call TRBJ2-1; 16 bases match TRBD2. This CDR3 has 17 residues. J was trimmed by 8 bases and V by 5 bases; bases with no gene match: 9. CDR1 and CDR2 (germline): SGHNT, YENEEA. CDR3 DNA sequence: TGTGCCAGCAGCCCTGGGACTAGCGGGAGGGCCACGTATGAGCAGTTCTTC. Amino acids: CASSPGTSGRATYEQFF.

The chain uses TRBV14 and TRBJ2-7; 8 bases are shared with TRBD1. The CDR3 is 15 amino acids. Germline CDR1 reads SGHDN; CDR2 reads FVKESK. V dropped 4 bases and J dropped 2; count of bases not matched to a gene: 7. Written as DNA, the CDR3 is TGTGCCAGCAGCCCGTCCGGGACAGGCCCCTACGAGCAGTACTTC. It specifies CASSPSGTGPYEQYF.

About this clone: The same CDR3 also results from other DNA sequences found in this sample. The chain combines TRBV18 with TRBJ2-3; D gene unclear. The CDR3 is made up of 13 amino acids. Trimming took 1 base from V and 1 from J, leaving 3 bases between them. CDR1 and CDR2 from the germline V gene are KGHSH and LQKENI. Written as DNA, the CDR3 is TGTGCCAGCTCACCACTAGGCACAGATACGCAGTATTTT. The encoded protein is CASSPLGTDTQYF.

Points on this clone: The same CDR3 can be traced to other DNA sequences in this sample. In DNA form, the CDR3 reads TGTGCCAGCAGCCGCCGACTAGACCAAGAGACCCAGTACTTC. Residues: CASSRRLDQETQYF. The chain is built from TRBV7-9 and TRBJ2-5; TRBD2 is a possible D gene (6 bases). The CDR3 totals 14 residues. Germline lookup yields CDR1 SEHNR and CDR2 FQNEAQ (reference sequence). V was cut by 5 bases and J by 0 bases, with 10 bases left in between. Full variable domain (rest looked up from reference TRBV7-9 and TRBJ2-5): DTGVSQNPRHKITKRGQNVTFRCDPISEHNRLYWYRQTLGQGPEFLTYFQNEAQLEKSRLLSDRFSAERPKGSFSTLEIQRTEQGDSAMYLCASSRRLDQETQYFGPGTRLLVL.

This chain uses TRBV5-1 with TRBJ2-7, with a possible D match to TRBD1 (6 bases). Germline loops: CDR1 SGHRS, CDR2 YFSETQ. The CDR3 consists of 16 residues. V was shortened by 4 bases and J by 1 base, with 18 bases between the two germline ends. This chain's CDR3 is CASSPSTGTSSYEQYF. The CDR3 DNA follows: TGCGCCAGCAGCCCGAGTACAGGGACAAGTTCCTACGAGCAGTACTTC. The full variable domain, with the rest looked up from reference TRBV5-1 and TRBJ2-7, is KAGVTQTPRYLIKTRGQQVTLSCSPISGHRSVSWYQQTPGQGLQFLFEYFSETQRNKGNFPGRFSGRQFSNSRSEMNVSTLELGDSALYLCASSPSTGTSSYEQYFGPGTRLTVT.

The genes are TRBV9 and TRBJ1-3; no reliable D call. The CDR3 extends over 11 amino acids. Germline loops: CDR1 SGDLS, CDR2 YYNGEE. V shed 6 bases and J shed 1 base, with 2 bases lying between them. CDR3 nucleotides: TGTGCCAGCAAGTCTGGAAACACCATATATTTT. This codes for CASKSGNTIYF.

V usage is TRBV6-5 and J usage is TRBJ2-7, with D perhaps TRBD2 (6 bases). Trimming took off 10 bases at V and 3 bases at J, with 16 bases between the two ends. Germline-derived CDR1 and CDR2 are MNHEY and SVGAGI. The CDR3 has 13 amino acids. The CDR3 DNA is TGTGCCACCAGGGCGGCAGCGGGCTACGAGCAGTACTTC. Translation: CATRAAAGYEQYF.

The V gene is TRBV6-5, the J gene TRBJ2-3; 8 bases fit TRBD2. Looked up from germline, CDR1 is MNHEY and CDR2 is SVGAGI. V shed 10 bases and J 4 bases; nucleotides not matched to a gene: 10. The CDR3 loop spans 14 amino acids. DNA of the CDR3: TGTGCCACCAACCGGCCGGGAGGGGCAGATACGCAGTATTTT. This gives the protein CATNRPGGADTQYF.

The genes are TRBV19 and TRBJ2-7; TRBD1 is a possible D gene (5 bases). CDR1 is LNHDA, CDR2 SQIVND, per germline (reference sequence). This CDR3 has 16 amino acids. Trimming cost V 1 base and J 6 bases, with 19 bases left between them. Here the CDR3 DNA reads TGTGCCAGTAGTATAGTCGGGCCAAGGGGAAGGTCCGAGCAGTACTTC. Its translation is CASSIVGPRGRSEQYF.

This sequence joins TRBV6-6 and TRBJ2-7; TRBD1 agrees at 7 bases. Per germline, CDR1 MNHNY and CDR2 SVGAGI (reference sequence). V shed 7 bases and J 3 bases; nucleotides not matched to a gene: 6. This CDR3 contains 13 residues. CDR3 protein: CASNTGQNYEQYF. The CDR3 DNA reads as TGTGCCAGCAACACGGGACAGAACTACGAGCAGTACTTC.

The chain couples TRBV7-9 to TRBJ1-4; maybe TRBD1 (5 bases). The V and J ends lost 5 bases and 8 bases respectively, with 12 bases between them. The CDR3 covers 13 residues. Germline V gene data show CDR1 as SEHNR and CDR2 as FQNEAQ (reference sequence). The CDR3 coding sequence is TGTGCCAGCAGCATACCCTCAGGGGAAAAACTGTTTTTT. Protein: CASSIPSGEKLFF.